The rows below give T cell receptor beta chains drawn from one sample of a study of blood T cell repertoires in COVID-19. Assay: immunoSEQ multiplex PCR; the TCRdb copy retains only in-frame clones and omits some. The sample holds approximately 150,000 clones; roughly 87% are singletons and the top ten take 1% to 1.5%. Sequencing input: PBMCs or T cells enriched from blood (not recorded which). These receptors all come from a human donor with acute COVID-19. The donor label of this sample is uncertain. The CDR3 runs from the conserved cysteine through the conserved F or W. A D gene is named only where the DNA matches it firmly. The listing skips clone size in some rows; elsewhere it reads once, few, many or a size class.

>TRBV7-8|TRBD1|TRBJ2-1|.
CASSLNDRGDEQFF
TGTGCCAGCAGCTTAAACGACAGGGGAGATGAGCAGTTCTTC
>TRBV5-4|TRBD1|TRBJ1-5|.
CASSLGFVGQGNQPQHF
TGTGCCAGCAGCTTGGGATTCGTAGGACAGGGGAATCAGCCCCAGCATTTT
>TRBV5-1|.|TRBJ1-1|.
CASSWGGENTEAFF
TGCGCCAGCAGCTGGGGGGGCGAGAACACTGAAGCTTTCTTT
>TRBV5-1|.|TRBJ2-3|.
CASSLLGGDTDTQYF
TGCGCCAGCAGCTTGCTAGGGGGGGACACAGATACGCAGTATTTT
>TRBV30|TRBD1|TRBJ1-4|.
CAWRDRGNEKLFF
TGTGCCTGGAGGGACAGGGGAAACGAAAAACTGTTTTTT
>TRBV27|TRBD1|TRBJ1-1|.
CASSSTGVLNTEAFF
TGTGCCAGCAGTTCTACAGGGGTCCTTAACACTGAAGCTTTCTTT
>TRBV5-4|TRBD1|TRBJ2-3|.
CASMTGQGADTQYF
TGTGCCAGCATGACAGGGCAGGGGGCAGATACGCAGTATTTT
>TRBV4-1|.|TRBJ1-1|.
CASSQGRGLGTPVTTNTEAFF
TGCGCCAGCAGCCAAGGTAGGGGGTTAGGGACCCCCGTGACAACGAACACTGAAGCTTTCTTT
>TRBV11-2|TRBD1|TRBJ1-1|.
CASSLGGTANTEAFF
TGTGCCAGCAGCTTAGGCGGGACAGCGAACACTGAAGCTTTCTTT
>TRBV6-5|.|TRBJ2-7|.
CASSYLRDTAYEQYF
TGTGCCAGCAGTTACCTACGGGACACCGCCTACGAGCAGTACTTC
>TRBV29-1|TRBD2|TRBJ2-3|once
CSFRGGTDTQYF
TGCAGCTTCCGGGGGGGCACAGATACGCAGTATTTT
>TRBV10-3|TRBD2|TRBJ2-1|.
CAISVPKRTSGDNEQFF
TGTGCCATCAGTGTCCCAAAGCGGACTAGCGGTGACAATGAGCAGTTCTTC
>TRBV13|TRBD1|TRBJ1-1|once
CASSPRTGWNTEAFF
TGTGCCAGCAGCCCACGGACAGGGTGGAACACTGAAGCTTTCTTT
>TRBV7-3|TRBD1|TRBJ2-7|.
CASSFGQGYEQYF
TGTGCCAGCAGCTTCGGACAGGGCTACGAGCAGTACTTC
>TRBV5-4|TRBD1|TRBJ2-5|.
CASSGSDRAETQYF
TGTGCCAGCAGCGGATCGGACAGGGCGGAGACCCAGTACTTC
>TRBV19|.|TRBJ1-6|.
CASSIGGSGSPLHF
TGTGCCAGTAGTATCGGGGGTAGCGGTTCACCCCTCCACTTT
>TRBV29-1|.|TRBJ1-2|.
CSVDTGHGYTF
TGCAGCGTTGACACAGGGCATGGCTACACCTTC
>TRBV10-3|.|TRBJ1-6|once
CAISESFDSRSDSPLHF
TGTGCCATCAGTGAGTCGTTTGACAGCCGATCGGATTCACCCCTCCACTTT
>TRBV12-3/TRBV12-4|TRBD2|TRBJ2-1|once
CASSLASGGPQFF
TGTGCCAGCAGTTTAGCTAGCGGGGGCCCCCAGTTCTTC
>TRBV27|.|TRBJ2-7|.
CASSLRAGYEQYF
TGTGCCAGCAGTTTAAGGGCAGGGTACGAGCAGTACTTC
>TRBV19|.|TRBJ1-2|.
CASSQDYGYTF
TGTGCCAGTAGCCAGGACTATGGCTACACCTTC
>TRBV4-2|.|TRBJ1-4|few
CASSQDGRRLFF
TGTGCCAGCAGCCAAGATGGCCGGCGGCTGTTTTTT
>TRBV2|TRBD2|TRBJ2-1|.
CASTVTGTSDNEQFF
TGTGCCAGCACCGTTACCGGGACTAGCGACAATGAGCAGTTCTTC
>TRBV6-2/TRBV6-3|.|TRBJ1-5|few
CASSYVGVQPQHF
TGTGCCAGCAGTTACGTCGGGGTCCAGCCCCAGCATTTT
>TRBV7-8|TRBD2|TRBJ2-7|.
CASSLVVSSGGYSSYEQYF
TGTGCCAGCAGCTTAGTCGTGTCTAGCGGGGGGTACAGCTCCTACGAGCAGTACTTC
>TRBV3-1/TRBV3-2|.|TRBJ2-1|.
CASSQDVIGGNEQFF
TGTGCCAGCAGCCAAGATGTGATAGGCGGCAATGAGCAGTTCTTC
>TRBV3-1/TRBV3-2|.|TRBJ2-7|.
CASGPTGCSYEQYF
TGTGCCAGCGGCCCGACAGGCTGCTCCTACGAGCAGTACTTC
>TRBV30|.|TRBJ2-2|.
CAWSVNWLGGELFF
TGTGCCTGGAGTGTAAATTGGTTAGGGGGAGAGCTGTTTTTT
>TRBV2|TRBD1|TRBJ1-1|.
CASSPTGAFSEAFF
TGTGCCAGCAGTCCGACAGGGGCTTTTTCTGAAGCTTTCTTT
>TRBV18|.|TRBJ1-1|.
CASSPRTENTEAFF
TGTGCCAGCTCACCAAGGACAGAGAACACTGAAGCTTTCTTT
>TRBV4-2|TRBD1|TRBJ1-2|.
CASSQDRQGQSLTF
TGTGCCAGCAGCCAAGATCGCCAGGGACAGTCGCTCACCTTC
>TRBV12-5|TRBD1|TRBJ1-6|.
CASASEAQGNSPLHF
TGTGCTAGTGCCAGCGAGGCACAGGGGAATTCACCCCTCCACTTT